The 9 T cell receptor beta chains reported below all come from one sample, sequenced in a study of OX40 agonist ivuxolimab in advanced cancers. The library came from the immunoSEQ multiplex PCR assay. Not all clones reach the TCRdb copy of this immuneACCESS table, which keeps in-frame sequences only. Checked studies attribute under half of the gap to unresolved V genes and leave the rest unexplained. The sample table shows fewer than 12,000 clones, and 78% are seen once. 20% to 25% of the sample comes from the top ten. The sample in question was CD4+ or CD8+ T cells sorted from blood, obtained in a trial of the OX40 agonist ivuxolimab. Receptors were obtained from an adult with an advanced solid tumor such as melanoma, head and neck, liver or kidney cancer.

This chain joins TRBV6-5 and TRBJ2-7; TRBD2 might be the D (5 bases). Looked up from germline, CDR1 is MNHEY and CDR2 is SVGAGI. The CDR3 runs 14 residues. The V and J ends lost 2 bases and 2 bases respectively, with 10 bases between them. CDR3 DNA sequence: TGTGCCAGCAGTTACGAGCGGTGGGCCTACGAGCAGTACTTC. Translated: CASSYERWAYEQYF.

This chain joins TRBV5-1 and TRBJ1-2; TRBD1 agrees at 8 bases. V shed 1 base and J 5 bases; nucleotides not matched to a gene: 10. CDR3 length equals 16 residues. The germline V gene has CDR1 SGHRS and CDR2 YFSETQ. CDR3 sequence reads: CASSLTTGDYGYGYTF. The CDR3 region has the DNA TGCGCCAGCAGCTTGACGACAGGGGACTATGGGTATGGCTACACCTTC.

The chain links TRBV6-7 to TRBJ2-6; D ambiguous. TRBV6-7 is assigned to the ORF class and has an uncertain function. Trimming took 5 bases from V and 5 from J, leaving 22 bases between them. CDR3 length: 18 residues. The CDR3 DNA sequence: TGTGCCAGCAGTCGGACGTGGCGTTTACAAAGTCGGGCCAACGTCCTGACTTTC. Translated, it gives CASSRTWRLQSRANVLTF.

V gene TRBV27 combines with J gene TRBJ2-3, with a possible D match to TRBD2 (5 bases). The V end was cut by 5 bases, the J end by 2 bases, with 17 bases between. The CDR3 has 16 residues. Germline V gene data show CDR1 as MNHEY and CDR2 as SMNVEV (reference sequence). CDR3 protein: CASSPRIRELTDTQYF. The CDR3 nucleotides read TGTGCCAGCAGTCCCCGTATCCGGGAACTCACAGATACGCAGTATTTT.

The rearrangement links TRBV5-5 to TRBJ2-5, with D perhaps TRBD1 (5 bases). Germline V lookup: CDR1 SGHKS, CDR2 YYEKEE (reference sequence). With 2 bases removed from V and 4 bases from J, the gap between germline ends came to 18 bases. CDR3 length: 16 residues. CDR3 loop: CASSFGAQGWGETQYF. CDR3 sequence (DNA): TGTGCCAGCAGCTTTGGGGCGCAGGGCTGGGGAGAGACCCAGTACTTC.

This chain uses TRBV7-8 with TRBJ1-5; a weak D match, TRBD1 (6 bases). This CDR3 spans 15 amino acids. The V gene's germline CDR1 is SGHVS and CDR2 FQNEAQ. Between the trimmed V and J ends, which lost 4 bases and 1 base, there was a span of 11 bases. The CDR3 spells CASSSGESSNQPQHF. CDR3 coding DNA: TGTGCCAGCAGCTCAGGGGAGTCCAGCAATCAGCCCCAGCATTTT. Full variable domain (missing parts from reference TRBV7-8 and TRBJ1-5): GAGVSQSPRYKVAKRGQDVALRCDPISGHVSLFWYQQALGQGPEFLTYFQNEAQLDKSGLPSDRFFAERPEGSVSTLKIQRTQQEDSAVYLCASSSGESSNQPQHFGDGTRLSIL.

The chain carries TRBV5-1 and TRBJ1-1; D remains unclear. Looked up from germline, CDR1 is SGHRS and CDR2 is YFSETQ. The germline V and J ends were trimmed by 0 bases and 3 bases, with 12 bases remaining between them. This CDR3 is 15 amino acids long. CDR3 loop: CASSLVGYPDTEAFF. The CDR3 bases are TGCGCCAGCAGCTTGGTCGGGTATCCGGACACTGAAGCTTTCTTT.

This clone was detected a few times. The CDR3 loop reads CASRGGGTEAFF. CDR3 DNA sequence: TGTGCCAGCAGGGGGGGTGGGACTGAAGCTTTCTTT. V is TRBV25-1 and J is TRBJ1-1; possible D gene TRBD1, 5 bases. Trimming shortened V by 6 bases and J by 5 bases, and 10 bases separated the two germline ends. Looked up from germline, CDR1 is MGHDK and CDR2 is SYGVNS. This CDR3 is 12 amino acids long.

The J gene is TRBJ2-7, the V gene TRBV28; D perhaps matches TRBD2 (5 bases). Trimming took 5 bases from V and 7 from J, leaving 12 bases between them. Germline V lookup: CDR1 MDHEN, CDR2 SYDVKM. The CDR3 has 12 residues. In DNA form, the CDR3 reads TGTGCCAGCAGTCATCCACCGGGGGAGCAGTACTTC. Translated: CASSHPPGEQYF. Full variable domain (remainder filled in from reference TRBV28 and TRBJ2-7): DVKVTQSSRYLVKRTGEKVFLECVQDMDHENMFWYRQDPGLGLRLIYFSYDVKMKEKGDIPEGYSVSREKKERFSLILESASTNQTSMYLCASSHPPGEQYFGPGTRLTVT.